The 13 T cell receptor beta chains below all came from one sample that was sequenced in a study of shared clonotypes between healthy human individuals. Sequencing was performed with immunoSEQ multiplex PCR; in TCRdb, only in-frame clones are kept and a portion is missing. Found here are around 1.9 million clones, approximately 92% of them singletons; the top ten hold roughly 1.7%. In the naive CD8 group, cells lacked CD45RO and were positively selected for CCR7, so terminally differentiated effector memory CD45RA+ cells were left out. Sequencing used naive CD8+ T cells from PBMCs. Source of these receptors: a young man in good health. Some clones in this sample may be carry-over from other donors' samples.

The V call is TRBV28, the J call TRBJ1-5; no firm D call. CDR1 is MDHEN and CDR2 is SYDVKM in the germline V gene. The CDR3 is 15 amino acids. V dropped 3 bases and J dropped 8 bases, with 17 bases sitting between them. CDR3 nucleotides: TGTGCCAGCAGTTTGGATTCGGCACTTATCGAGCCCCAGCATTTT. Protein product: CASSLDSALIEPQHF.

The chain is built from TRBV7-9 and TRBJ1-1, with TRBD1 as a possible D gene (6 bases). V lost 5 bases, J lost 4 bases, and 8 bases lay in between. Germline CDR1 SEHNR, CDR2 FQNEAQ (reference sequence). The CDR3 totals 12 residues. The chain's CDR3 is CASSKQGTEAFF. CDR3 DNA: TGTGCCAGCAGCAAACAGGGCACTGAAGCTTTCTTT.

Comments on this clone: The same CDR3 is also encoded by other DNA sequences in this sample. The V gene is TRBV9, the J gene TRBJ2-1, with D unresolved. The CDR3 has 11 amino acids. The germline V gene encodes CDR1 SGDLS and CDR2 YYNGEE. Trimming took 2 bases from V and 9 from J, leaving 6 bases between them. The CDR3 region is CASSVAREQFF. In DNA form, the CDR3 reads TGTGCCAGCAGCGTTGCCCGTGAGCAGTTCTTC.

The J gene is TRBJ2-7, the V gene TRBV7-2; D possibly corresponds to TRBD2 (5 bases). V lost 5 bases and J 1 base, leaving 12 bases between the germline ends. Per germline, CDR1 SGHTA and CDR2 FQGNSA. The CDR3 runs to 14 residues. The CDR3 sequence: CASSPDRGSYEQYF. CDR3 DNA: TGTGCCAGCAGCCCTGACCGGGGATCCTACGAGCAGTACTTC.

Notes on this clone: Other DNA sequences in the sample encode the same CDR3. CDR3: CAISEGLGTYEQYF. The CDR3 nucleotides read TGTGCCATCAGTGAGGGTCTAGGTACCTACGAGCAGTACTTC. The rearrangement uses TRBV10-3 and TRBJ2-7; no clear D gene. There are 14 residues in the CDR3. V was clipped by 2 bases and J by 2 bases, with 10 bases between them. Germline CDR1 ENHRY, CDR2 SYGVKD.

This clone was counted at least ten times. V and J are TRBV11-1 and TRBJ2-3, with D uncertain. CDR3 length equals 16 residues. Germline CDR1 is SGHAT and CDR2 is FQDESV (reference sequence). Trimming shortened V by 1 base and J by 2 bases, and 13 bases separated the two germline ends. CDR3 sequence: CASSLGIWYVTDTQYF. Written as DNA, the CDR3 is TGTGCCAGCAGCTTAGGTATATGGTACGTCACAGATACGCAGTATTTT.

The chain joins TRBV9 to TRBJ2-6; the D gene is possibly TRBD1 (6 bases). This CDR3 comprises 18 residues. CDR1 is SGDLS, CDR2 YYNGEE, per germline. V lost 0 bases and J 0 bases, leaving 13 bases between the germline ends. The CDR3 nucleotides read TGTGCCAGCAGCGTAGATAACAGGGTTAGCTCTGGGGCCAACGTCCTGACTTTC. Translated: CASSVDNRVSSGANVLTF.

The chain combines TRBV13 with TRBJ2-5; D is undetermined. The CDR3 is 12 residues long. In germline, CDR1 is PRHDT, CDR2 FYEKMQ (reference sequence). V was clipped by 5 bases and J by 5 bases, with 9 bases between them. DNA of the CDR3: TGTGCCAGCAGCACGATGGGGGAGACCCAGTACTTC. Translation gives CASSTMGETQYF. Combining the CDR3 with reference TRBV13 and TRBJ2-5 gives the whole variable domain AAGVIQSPRHLIKEKRETATLKCYPIPRHDTVYWYQQGPGQDPQFLISFYEKMQSDKGSIPDRFSAQQFSDYHSELNMSSLELGDSALYFCASSTMGETQYFGPGTRLLVL.

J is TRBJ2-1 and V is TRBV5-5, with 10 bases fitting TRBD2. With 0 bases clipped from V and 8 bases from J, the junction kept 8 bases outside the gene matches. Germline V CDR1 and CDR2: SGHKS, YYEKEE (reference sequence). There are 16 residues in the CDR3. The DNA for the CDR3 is TGTGCCAGCAGCTTGGCTCTAGCGGGAGCTTGGGATGAGCAGTTCTTC. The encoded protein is CASSLALAGAWDEQFF.

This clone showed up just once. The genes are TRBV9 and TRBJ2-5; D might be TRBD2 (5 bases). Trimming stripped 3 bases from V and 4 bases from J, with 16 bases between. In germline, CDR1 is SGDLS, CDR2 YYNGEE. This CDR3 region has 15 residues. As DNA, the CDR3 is TGTGCCAGCAGCGATCCCCGGGGTCGGGGAGAGACCCAGTACTTC. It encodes CASSDPRGRGETQYF.

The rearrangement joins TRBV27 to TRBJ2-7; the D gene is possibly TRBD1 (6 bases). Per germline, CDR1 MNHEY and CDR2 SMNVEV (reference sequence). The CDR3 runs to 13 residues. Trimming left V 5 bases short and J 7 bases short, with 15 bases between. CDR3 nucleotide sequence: TGTGCCAGCAGTCCCCAGGACAGTGGGGAGCAGTACTTC. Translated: CASSPQDSGEQYF.

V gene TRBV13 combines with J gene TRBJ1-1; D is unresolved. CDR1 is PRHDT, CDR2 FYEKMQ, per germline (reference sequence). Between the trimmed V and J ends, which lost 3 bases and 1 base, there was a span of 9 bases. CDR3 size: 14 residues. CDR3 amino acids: CASSLEAQNTEAFF. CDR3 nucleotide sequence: TGTGCCAGCAGCTTGGAAGCCCAGAACACTGAAGCTTTCTTT. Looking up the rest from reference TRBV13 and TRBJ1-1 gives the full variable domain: AAGVIQSPRHLIKEKRETATLKCYPIPRHDTVYWYQQGPGQDPQFLISFYEKMQSDKGSIPDRFSAQQFSDYHSELNMSSLELGDSALYFCASSLEAQNTEAFFGQGTRLTVV.

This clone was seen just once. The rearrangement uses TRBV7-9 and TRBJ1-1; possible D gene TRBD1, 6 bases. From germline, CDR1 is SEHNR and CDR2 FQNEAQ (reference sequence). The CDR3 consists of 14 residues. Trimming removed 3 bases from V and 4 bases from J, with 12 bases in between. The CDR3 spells CASSFIQGVTEAFF. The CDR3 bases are TGTGCCAGCAGCTTTATACAGGGCGTCACTGAAGCTTTCTTT.